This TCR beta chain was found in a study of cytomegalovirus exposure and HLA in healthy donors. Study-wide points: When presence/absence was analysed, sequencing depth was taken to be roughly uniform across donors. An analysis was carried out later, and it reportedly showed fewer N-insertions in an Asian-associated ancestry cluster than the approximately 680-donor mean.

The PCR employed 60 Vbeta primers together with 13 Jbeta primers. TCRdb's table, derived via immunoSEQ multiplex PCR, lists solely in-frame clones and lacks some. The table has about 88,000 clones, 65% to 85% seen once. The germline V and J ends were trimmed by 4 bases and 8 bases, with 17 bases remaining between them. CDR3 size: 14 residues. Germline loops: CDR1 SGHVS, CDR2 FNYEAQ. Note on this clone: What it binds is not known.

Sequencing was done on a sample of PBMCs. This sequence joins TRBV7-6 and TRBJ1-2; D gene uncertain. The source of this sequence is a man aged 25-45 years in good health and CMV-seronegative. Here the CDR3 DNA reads TGTGCCAGCAGCTGGTCGGGTCGATCTGGAGGCTACACCTTC. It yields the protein CASSWSGRSGGYTF.